This TCR beta chain was captured in a study of T cell changes during pregnancy in multiple sclerosis. Sequencing used immunoSEQ multiplex PCR; TCRdb keeps in-frame clones, though not all of them. This sample has 50,000 or so clones, with approximately 90% found just once. Losses at the gene ends were 3 bases for V and 3 bases for J; bases not matched to a gene: 4. Germline V lookup: CDR1 SGDLS, CDR2 YYNGEE. There are 14 residues in the CDR3. The sequencing used CD8+ T cells from peripheral blood mononuclear cells, collected after pregnancy. This TCR came from a female donor with multiple sclerosis, enrolled in a pregnancy study. The chain employs TRBV9 and TRBJ1-2; 8 bases match TRBD1. The CDR3 nucleotides are TGTGCCAGCAGCGGACAGGGGAATTACTATGGCTACACCTTC. Protein sequence: CASSGQGNYYGYTF.